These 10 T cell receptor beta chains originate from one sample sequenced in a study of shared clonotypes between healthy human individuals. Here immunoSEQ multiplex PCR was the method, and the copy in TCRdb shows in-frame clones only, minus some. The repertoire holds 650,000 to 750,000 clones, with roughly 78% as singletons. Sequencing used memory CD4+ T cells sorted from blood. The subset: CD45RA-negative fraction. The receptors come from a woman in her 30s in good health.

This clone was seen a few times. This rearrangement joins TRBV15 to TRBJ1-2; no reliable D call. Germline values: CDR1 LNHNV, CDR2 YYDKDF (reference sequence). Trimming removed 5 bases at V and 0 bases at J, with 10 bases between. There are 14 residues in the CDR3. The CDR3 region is CATSPVPANYGYTF. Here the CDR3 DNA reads TGTGCCACCAGCCCTGTGCCGGCTAACTATGGCTACACCTTC.

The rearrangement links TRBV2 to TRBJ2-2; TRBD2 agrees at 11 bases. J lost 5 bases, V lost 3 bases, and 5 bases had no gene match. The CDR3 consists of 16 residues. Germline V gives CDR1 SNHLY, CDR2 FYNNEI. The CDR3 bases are TGTGCCAGCAGTGATCAACTAGCGGGAGTGACCGGGGAGCTGTTTTTT. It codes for CASSDQLAGVTGELFF.

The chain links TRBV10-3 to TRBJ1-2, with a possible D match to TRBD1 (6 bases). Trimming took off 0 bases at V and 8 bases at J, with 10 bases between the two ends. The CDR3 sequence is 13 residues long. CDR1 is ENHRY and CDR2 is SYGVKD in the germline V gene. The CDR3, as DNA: TGTGCCATCAGTGAGTCGCAGGGGATGGGCTACACCTTC. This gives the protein CAISESQGMGYTF.

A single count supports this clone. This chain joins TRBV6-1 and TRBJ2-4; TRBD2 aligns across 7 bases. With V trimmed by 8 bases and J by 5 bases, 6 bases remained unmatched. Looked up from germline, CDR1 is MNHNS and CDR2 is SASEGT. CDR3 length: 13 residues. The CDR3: CASGRASENIQYF. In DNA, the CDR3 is TGTGCCAGCGGGAGGGCCTCGGAAAACATTCAGTACTTC.

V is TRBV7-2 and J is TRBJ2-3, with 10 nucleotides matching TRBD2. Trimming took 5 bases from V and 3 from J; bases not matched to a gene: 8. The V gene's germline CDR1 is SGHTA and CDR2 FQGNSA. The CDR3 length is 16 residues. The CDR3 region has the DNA TGTGCCAGCAGCATACGTCCTAGCGGGAGAACAGATACGCAGTATTTT. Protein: CASSIRPSGRTDTQYF.

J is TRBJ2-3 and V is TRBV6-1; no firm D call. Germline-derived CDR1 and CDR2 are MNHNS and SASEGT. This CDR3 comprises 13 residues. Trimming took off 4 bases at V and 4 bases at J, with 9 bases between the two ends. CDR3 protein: CASSALVADTQYF. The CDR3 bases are TGTGCCAGCAGTGCGCTAGTCGCAGATACGCAGTATTTT.

The CDR3 DNA follows: TGTGCCACCAGCAGACCGGAACTAGGGAGGGATGAGCAGTTCTTC. Protein sequence: CATSRPELGRDEQFF. The chain joins TRBV15 to TRBJ2-1; 7 nucleotides align to TRBD2. Trimming at V came to 2 bases and at J to 8 bases, leaving 9 bases not matched to a gene. Germline-derived CDR1 and CDR2 are LNHNV and YYDKDF (reference sequence). This CDR3 has 15 amino acids. The full variable domain, rest sourced from reference TRBV15 and TRBJ2-1, is DAMVIQNPRYQVTQFGKPVTLSCSQTLNHNVMYWYQQKSSQAPKLLFHYYDKDFNNEADTPDNFQSRRPNTSFCFLDIRSPGLGDTAMYLCATSRPELGRDEQFFGPGTRLTVL.

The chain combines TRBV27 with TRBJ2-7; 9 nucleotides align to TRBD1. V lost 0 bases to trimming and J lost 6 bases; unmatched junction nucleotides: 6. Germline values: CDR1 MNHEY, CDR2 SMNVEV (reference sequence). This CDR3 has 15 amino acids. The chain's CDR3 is CASSLSSNRGREQYF. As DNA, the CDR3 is TGTGCCAGCAGTTTATCGTCAAACAGGGGGCGCGAGCAGTACTTC.

CDR3 nucleotide sequence: TGTGCCAGCAGCTTTACTGCTAGCGGTTACGAGCAGTACTTC. This gives the protein CASSFTASGYEQYF. The chain joins TRBV11-2 to TRBJ2-7; 7 bases line up with TRBD2. CDR3 size: 14 residues. CDR1 and CDR2 (germline): SGHAT, FQNNGV. The ends lost 3 bases at V and 4 bases at J; junction bases unmatched: 6.

CDR3 coding DNA: TGTGCCAGCAGTTCGCCGGGGAGCTACGAGCAGTACTTC. Its protein product is CASSSPGSYEQYF. This rearrangement joins TRBV6-5 to TRBJ2-7; maybe TRBD2 (5 bases). Looked up from germline, CDR1 is MNHEY and CDR2 is SVGAGI. CDR3 length: 13 amino acids. Trimming pared 4 bases from V and 3 bases from J, leaving 10 bases between.